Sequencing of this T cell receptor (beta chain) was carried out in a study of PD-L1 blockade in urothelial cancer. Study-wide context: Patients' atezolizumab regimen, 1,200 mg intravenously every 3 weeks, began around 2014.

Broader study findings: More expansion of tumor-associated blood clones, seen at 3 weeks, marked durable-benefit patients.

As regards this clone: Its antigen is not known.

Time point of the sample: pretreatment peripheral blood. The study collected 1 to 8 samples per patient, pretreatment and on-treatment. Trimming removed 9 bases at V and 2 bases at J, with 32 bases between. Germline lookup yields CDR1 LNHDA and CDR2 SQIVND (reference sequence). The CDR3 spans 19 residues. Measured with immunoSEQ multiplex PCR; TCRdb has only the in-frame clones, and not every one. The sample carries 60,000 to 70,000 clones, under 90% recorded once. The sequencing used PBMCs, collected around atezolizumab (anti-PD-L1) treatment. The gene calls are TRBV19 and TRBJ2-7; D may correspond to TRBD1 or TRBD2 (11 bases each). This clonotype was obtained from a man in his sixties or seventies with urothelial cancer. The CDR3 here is CASSTPGQGGLAATYEQYF. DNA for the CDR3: TGTGCCAGCTCCACCCCGGGACAGGGGGGACTAGCGGCTACCTACGAGCAGTACTTC.